The 17 T cell receptor beta chains below were found in one sample sequenced in a study of OX40 agonist ivuxolimab in advanced cancers. TCRdb keeps only in-frame clones here, not all; method: immunoSEQ multiplex PCR. In the table there are about 68,000 clones, 65% to 90% of which are singletons. Material: CD4+ or CD8+ T cells sorted from blood, obtained in a trial of the OX40 agonist ivuxolimab. These receptor sequences come from an adult with an advanced solid tumor such as melanoma, head and neck, liver or kidney cancer.

The J gene is TRBJ2-1, the V gene TRBV11-3; 11 bases are shared with TRBD2. The CDR3 contains 15 residues. Germline CDR1 reads SGHNT; CDR2 reads YENEEA. The V and J ends lost 5 bases and 4 bases, in that order; junction bases with no gene match: 4. The CDR3 loop is CASSIGTSGYNEQFF. CDR3 in DNA: TGTGCCAGCAGCATAGGGACTAGCGGATACAATGAGCAGTTCTTC.

The chain links TRBV18 to TRBJ1-2; D ambiguous. The ends were cut back, 3 bases at V and 2 bases at J, with 7 bases in the middle. The CDR3 length is 13 residues. CDR1 KGHSH and CDR2 LQKENI come from the germline V gene. The CDR3 DNA is TGTGCCAGCTCACCTCCGAGCAACTATGGCTACACCTTC. Amino acid sequence: CASSPPSNYGYTF. Looking up the rest from reference TRBV18 and TRBJ1-2 gives the full variable domain: NAGVMQNPRHLVRRRGQEARLRCSPMKGHSHVYWYRQLPEEGLKFMVYLQKENIIDESGMPKERFSAEFPKEGPSILRIQQVVRGDSAAYFCASSPPSNYGYTFGSGTRLTVV.

This rearrangement joins TRBV5-1 to TRBJ2-3, with 11 bases identical to TRBD1. The CDR3 sequence is 16 residues long. The trim removed 3 bases at V and 5 bases at J, leaving 8 bases unmatched. CDR1 and CDR2 from the germline V gene are SGHRS and YFSETQ. In DNA form, the CDR3 reads TGCGCCAGCAGCTGGGGGACAGGGGGTATCCTAGATACGCAGTATTTT. Its translation: CASSWGTGGILDTQYF.

V usage is TRBV4-3 and J usage is TRBJ2-7, with 11 bases lining up with TRBD2. The CDR3 covers 18 residues. V lost 4 bases to trimming and J lost 2 bases; unmatched junction nucleotides: 13. Germline assignment: CDR1 LGHNA and CDR2 YSLEER. In nucleotides, the CDR3 is TGCGCCAGCAGCCTGGGACTAGCGGCGTCCTCGCTTACCTACGAGCAGTACTTC. This codes for CASSLGLAASSLTYEQYF.

V gene TRBV6-6 combines with J gene TRBJ2-7; no definite D call. The CDR3 is made up of 13 amino acids. V gave up 2 bases and J gave up 0 bases, with 5 bases separating them. Germline V CDR1 and CDR2: MNHNY, SVGAGI (reference sequence). As DNA, the CDR3 is TGTGCCAGCAGTTACCCCCCCTCCTACGAGCAGTACTTC. This encodes CASSYPPSYEQYF.

The sample holds a few counts of this clone. V is TRBV11-3 and J is TRBJ2-3; weak D call: TRBD2 (5 bases). V shed 3 bases and J shed 6 bases, with 13 bases lying between them. Per germline, CDR1 SGHNT and CDR2 YENEEA. This CDR3 has 14 residues. This CDR3 reads CASSLDGEFDTQYF. The CDR3 DNA reads TGTGCCAGCAGCTTGGACGGGGAATTCGATACGCAGTATTTT.

About this clone itself: One end of the junction is discordant with germline, which a read error may explain. V is TRBV6-5 and J is TRBJ2-7; D perhaps matches TRBD1 (6 bases). The length of the CDR3 is 11 residues. The germline V gene has CDR1 MNHEY and CDR2 SVGAGI. The CDR3 here is CASTDRDTLNF. As DNA, the CDR3 is TGTGCCTCAACAGACCGGGACACACTAAACTTC.

The chain joins TRBV6-1 to TRBJ1-4, with D possibly being TRBD1 (6 bases). From germline, CDR1 is MNHNS and CDR2 SASEGT. Trimming removed 11 bases at V and 5 bases at J, with 15 bases between. CDR3 length: 13 residues. The CDR3 DNA sequence: TGTGCCGTCGAGAACAGGGAAAATGAAAAACTGTTTTTT. Protein product: CAVENRENEKLFF.

The V and J genes are TRBV11-2 and TRBJ1-3; D not resolved. V lost 1 base and J lost 0, with 13 bases in between. This CDR3 is built from 17 residues. The V gene's germline CDR1 is SGHAT and CDR2 FQNNGV. The CDR3 region has the DNA TGTGCCAGCAGCTTAGGGGTCAGAATAACCTCTGGAAACACCATATATTTT. It yields the protein CASSLGVRITSGNTIYF.

The V and J genes are TRBV29-1 and TRBJ1-2, with no clear D. Germline values: CDR1 SQVTM, CDR2 ANQGSEA. This CDR3 has 11 amino acids. Trimming stripped 7 bases from V and 7 bases from J, with 13 bases between. The CDR3 loop is CSAKGRFGYTF. DNA for the CDR3: TGCAGCGCCAAGGGTCGGTTTGGCTACACCTTC.

The J gene is TRBJ2-3, the V gene TRBV15; 8 bases line up with TRBD1. Germline V gives CDR1 LNHNV, CDR2 YYDKDF (reference sequence). The junction had 4 bases not matched to a gene; V was cut back by 5 bases and J by 6 bases. This CDR3 region has 13 residues. CDR3 coding DNA: TGTGCCACCAGCCCAGACAGGGGCGATACGCAGTATTTT. Protein: CATSPDRGDTQYF.

The CDR3 DNA reads TGTGCCAGCAGCCCAGCGGGAGTTGGAGATACGCAGTATTTT. This gives the protein CASSPAGVGDTQYF. The gene calls are TRBV5-6 and TRBJ2-3; 8 nucleotides agree with TRBD2. This CDR3 comprises 14 residues. V was clipped by 4 bases and J by 5 bases; unmatched bases: 6. Germline values: CDR1 SGHDT, CDR2 YYEEEE.

The V and J genes are TRBV7-8 and TRBJ1-1; D is unresolved. Trimming removed 3 bases from V and 3 bases from J, with 8 bases in between. The germline gives CDR1 SGHVS, CDR2 FQNEAQ. The CDR3 spans 13 residues. The CDR3 coding sequence is TGTGCCAGCAGCTTTTATGTGGACACTGAAGCTTTCTTT. Translating it yields CASSFYVDTEAFF. The full variable domain, rest sourced from reference TRBV7-8 and TRBJ1-1, is GAGVSQSPRYKVAKRGQDVALRCDPISGHVSLFWYQQALGQGPEFLTYFQNEAQLDKSGLPSDRFFAERPEGSVSTLKIQRTQQEDSAVYLCASSFYVDTEAFFGQGTRLTVV.

The chain combines TRBV11-2 with TRBJ2-2; D gene ambiguous. Germline loops: CDR1 SGHAT, CDR2 FQNNGV. The CDR3 sequence is 13 residues long. V lost 3 bases to trimming and J lost 6 bases, with 8 bases between them. Written as DNA, the CDR3 is TGTGCCAGCAGCTTCGACGGCGCCGGGGAGCTGTTTTTT. Amino acids: CASSFDGAGELFF.

The V call is TRBV9, the J call TRBJ1-3; a possible D gene is TRBD1 (5 bases). CDR1 is SGDLS and CDR2 is YYNGEE in the germline V gene. With 0 bases removed from V and 7 bases from J, the gap between germline ends came to 8 bases. The CDR3 totals 13 residues. As DNA, the CDR3 is TGTGCCAGCAGCGTAGATTGGGGGAACACCATATATTTT. This gives the protein CASSVDWGNTIYF.

The rearrangement links TRBV5-8 to TRBJ1-2; D uncertain. Trimming removed 3 bases at V and 5 bases at J, with 8 bases between. Germline assignment: CDR1 SGHTS and CDR2 YDEGEE. The CDR3 loop spans 12 amino acids. The CDR3 protein is CASSWPGYGYTF. As DNA, the CDR3 is TGTGCCAGCAGCTGGCCGGGGTATGGCTACACCTTC.

This clone was observed once. This chain joins TRBV10-1 and TRBJ2-4; D call uncertain. Per the germline V gene, CDR1 is WNHNN and CDR2 is SYGVQD (reference sequence). CDR3 length: 18 residues. V was cut by 8 bases and J by 0 bases, with 23 bases left in between. The CDR3 is CASWTVFPIKLAKNIQYF. The CDR3 DNA reads as TGCGCCAGCTGGACGGTGTTCCCCATCAAATTAGCCAAAAACATTCAGTACTTC.